Detailed here is one TCR beta chain. The antigen is not known. The sample comes from a study of T-cell reconstitution after alpha-beta-depleted transplantation in children. Study conclusions and caveats: Expanded clones from the graft, numbering several hundred, reportedly supplied alpha-beta T cells about two months after transplant. After transplant, high TCRbeta diversity at day 60 in some patients arose from surviving recipient T cells and thymic progenitors. Newly produced T cells mostly accounted for T-cell counts and diversity one year post-transplant.

The TCRbeta library was prepared with unique molecular identifiers. From the PCR reads, TCRdb called clonotypes with MiXCR, one entry per CDR3 protein. The sample gives just under 350,000 distinct CDR3 sequences, about 17% of which show up once; around 41% is in the top ten. This CDR3 contains 13 residues. The V end lost 1 base, the J end lost 4 bases, and 7 bases lay between the germline ends. The sample here was PBMCs, mostly from graft donor cells, taken 360 days after TCRalphabeta/CD19-depleted stem cell transplant. The J gene is TRBJ2-5, the V gene TRBV12-3 or TRBV12-4; D uncertain. This receptor was obtained from a male patient aged 2 to 10 who had a stem cell transplant for acute lymphoblastic leukemia, so the T cells may come from the graft donor. CDR3 sequence reads: CASSLGTRETQYF. CDR3 nucleotides: TGTGCCAGCAGTTTAGGGACGAGAGAGACCCAGTACTTC.